This entry concerns a single T cell receptor (beta chain). Its cognate antigen is unknown. An end of the junction differs from the germline gene, which may be a read error. The CDR3 runs 16 residues. The sample originates from a study of post-analysis software for immune sequencing data. Regarding the study as a whole: Comparison of patients with controls showed five or six TRBV segments more frequent in patients, TRBV5-6, TRBV5-1 and TRBV20-1 among them.

Unique molecular identifiers were present in the TCR beta cDNA libraries. TCRdb recomputed calls from the PCR reads with MiXCR, one row per CDR3 protein. This table has fewer than 900,000 distinct CDR3 sequences, roughly 50% appearing once. The receptor's source is a girl aged 5 to 17 with multiple sclerosis. The genes are TRBV12-3 or TRBV12-4 and TRBJ2-1; 7 bases map to TRBD2. The sequenced sample consisted of blood. This chain's CDR3 is CAGSGPSGSFYNEQFF. In nucleotides, the CDR3 is TGTGCCGGCAGTGGGCCTAGCGGATCCTTCTACAATGAGCAGTTCTTC.